The 30 T cell receptor beta chains below were found in one sample sequenced in a study of T cell responses to AZD1222 COVID-19 vaccine. Some clones are missing from TCRdb's copy, which holds only in-frame ones; the method was immunoSEQ multiplex PCR. This sample has about 140,000 clones, with 89% found just once. The input for sequencing was peripheral blood, taken on day 0 of AZD1222 vaccination. The origin of the receptors is an adult in good health.

V and J are TRBV28 and TRBJ2-7, with a weak D call TRBD1 (6 bases). From germline, CDR1 is MDHEN and CDR2 SYDVKM. The CDR3 totals 15 residues. Deletions cut 6 bases from V and 5 bases from J, with 20 bases between. Here the CDR3 reads CASSGTGKGFDEQYF. The CDR3 DNA follows: TGTGCCAGCAGCGGCACAGGGAAGGGTTTTGACGAGCAGTACTTC.

This chain uses TRBV30 with TRBJ1-1; no clear D. The V gene lost 2 bases and the J gene lost 6 bases, with 13 bases spanning the gap. CDR1 and CDR2 (germline): GTSNPN, SVGIG (reference sequence). This CDR3 region has 13 residues. CDR3 sequence (DNA): TGTGCCTGGAGTAAAGGCCGACGGGCTGAAGCTTTCTTT. Its protein is CAWSKGRRAEAFF.

This clone was observed a single time. The chain joins TRBV6-5 to TRBJ1-5; D ambiguous. There are 13 residues in the CDR3. Trimming removed 11 bases from V and 3 bases from J, with 14 bases in between. Germline values: CDR1 MNHEY, CDR2 SVGAGI. This chain's CDR3 is CASCPTFNQPQHF. The DNA of the CDR3 is TGTGCCTCCTGTCCAACTTTCAATCAGCCCCAGCATTTT.

This clone was observed a single time. The gene calls are TRBV19 and TRBJ2-1, with D perhaps TRBD1 or TRBD2 (5 bases each). The CDR3 totals 13 residues. The V and J ends lost 4 bases and 2 bases respectively, with 6 bases between them. Germline values: CDR1 LNHDA, CDR2 SQIVND (reference sequence). Here the CDR3 DNA reads TGTGCCAGTAGTAGGGGACCCTACAATGAGCAGTTCTTC. This gives the protein CASSRGPYNEQFF.

J is TRBJ1-1 and V is TRBV4-3; maybe TRBD1 (5 bases). This CDR3 comprises 15 residues. CDR1 is LGHNA, CDR2 YSLEER, per germline. The germline V and J ends were trimmed by 6 bases and 11 bases, with 25 bases remaining between them. CDR3 sequence: CASRELGKGTSEAFF. The DNA for the CDR3 is TGCGCCAGCAGAGAGCTAGGGAAAGGGACGAGCGAGGCTTTCTTT.

The chain uses TRBV4-1 and TRBJ2-7, with D perhaps being TRBD1 or TRBD2 (7 bases each). Germline CDR1 MGHRA, CDR2 YSYEKL. Trimming cost V 0 bases and J 6 bases, with 21 bases left between them. CDR3 size: 17 residues. The CDR3 here is CASSQDWGGGHAGEQYF. DNA of the CDR3: TGCGCCAGCAGCCAAGATTGGGGAGGGGGCCATGCGGGCGAGCAGTACTTC.

The J gene is TRBJ2-5, the V gene TRBV5-1, with 12 bases that match TRBD2. CDR1 and CDR2 (germline): SGHRS, YFSETQ. There are 16 residues in the CDR3. The V and J ends lost 4 bases and 5 bases, in that order; junction bases with no gene match: 9. The CDR3 loop is CASSPRLAGALETQYF. The CDR3 DNA follows: TGCGCCAGCAGCCCCCGACTAGCGGGGGCCCTGGAGACCCAGTACTTC.

This chain uses TRBV5-1 with TRBJ1-2; D unresolved. CDR3 length: 13 residues. The ends were cut back, 0 bases at V and 6 bases at J, with 9 bases in the middle. Germline V gene data show CDR1 as SGHRS and CDR2 as YFSETQ. DNA of the CDR3: TGCGCCAGCAGCTTGGAAGGGTCTCATGGCTACACCTTC. This translates into CASSLEGSHGYTF.

The chain has TRBV7-9 and TRBJ1-1; D call uncertain. V lost 5 bases to trimming and J lost 7 bases, with 17 bases between them. The CDR3 extends over 14 amino acids. Germline CDR1 is SEHNR and CDR2 is FQNEAQ (reference sequence). CDR3 loop: CASSPTGLWLEAFF. CDR3 DNA sequence: TGTGCCAGCAGCCCCACCGGGCTCTGGCTTGAAGCTTTCTTT. Combining the CDR3 with reference TRBV7-9 and TRBJ1-1 gives the whole variable domain DTGVSQNPRHKITKRGQNVTFRCDPISEHNRLYWYRQTLGQGPEFLTYFQNEAQLEKSRLLSDRFSAERPKGSFSTLEIQRTEQGDSAMYLCASSPTGLWLEAFFGQGTRLTVV.

This chain joins TRBV6-2 or TRBV6-3 and TRBJ2-7, with D possibly matching TRBD1 (6 bases). Germline loops: CDR1 MNHEY, CDR2 SVGEGT. There are 18 residues in the CDR3. Deletions cut 5 bases from V and 3 bases from J, with 26 bases between. The CDR3 here is CASSTRFGGPSRLYEQYF. DNA for the CDR3: TGTGCCAGCAGTACCCGATTTGGGGGCCCTTCCCGCCTCTACGAGCAGTACTTC.

This clone was counted once. The V and J genes are TRBV13 and TRBJ1-2; D might be TRBD1 (6 bases). The V gene's germline CDR1 is PRHDT and CDR2 FYEKMQ (reference sequence). CDR3 length: 13 amino acids. The ends were cut back, 10 bases at V and 8 bases at J, with 20 bases in the middle. The CDR3 loop is CATPDSSAGGYTF. The CDR3 DNA reads TGTGCCACCCCGGACAGTTCAGCGGGGGGCTACACCTTC. Using reference TRBV13 and TRBJ1-2 for the parts outside the CDR3, the full variable domain is AAGVIQSPRHLIKEKRETATLKCYPIPRHDTVYWYQQGPGQDPQFLISFYEKMQSDKGSIPDRFSAQQFSDYHSELNMSSLELGDSALYFCATPDSSAGGYTFGSGTRLTVV.

This clone is a singleton in its sample. The chain is built from TRBV4-3 and TRBJ2-3, with 11 bases fitting TRBD2. J gave up 5 bases and V 0 bases, and 10 bases lay outside the gene matches. The CDR3 is 18 residues long. The germline gives CDR1 LGHNA, CDR2 YSLEER. CDR3 region: CASSQDSDSGRVRDTQYF. The DNA for the CDR3 is TGCGCCAGCAGCCAAGATTCGGATAGCGGGAGGGTCCGAGATACGCAGTATTTT.

The chain joins TRBV5-1 to TRBJ2-2; possible D gene TRBD1, 5 bases. The CDR3 covers 15 residues. Looked up from germline, CDR1 is SGHRS and CDR2 is YFSETQ. Trimming shortened V by 2 bases and J by 3 bases, and 11 bases separated the two germline ends. The CDR3 DNA reads as TGCGCCAGCAGCTTCGACAGTCCCTACACCGGGGAGCTGTTTTTT. It specifies CASSFDSPYTGELFF.

This rearrangement joins TRBV5-1 to TRBJ1-2, with 9 bases aligning to TRBD1. Germline V gives CDR1 SGHRS, CDR2 YFSETQ. CDR3 length equals 16 residues. J lost 3 bases, V lost 0 bases, and 6 bases had no gene match. The CDR3 DNA follows: TGCGCCAGCAGCTTGGCAAAGGGGGACAGGGACTATGGCTACACCTTC. Residues: CASSLAKGDRDYGYTF.

The chain is built from TRBV7-6 and TRBJ2-1, with D hard to call. The ends were cut back, 1 base at V and 0 bases at J, with 7 bases in the middle. CDR3 length: 15 residues. The germline gives CDR1 SGHVS, CDR2 FNYEAQ. The CDR3 coding sequence is TGTGCCAGCAGCTTAGTGGCCGGCTCCTACAATGAGCAGTTCTTC. Residues: CASSLVAGSYNEQFF.

This clone was seen only a few times. The chain carries TRBV24-1 and TRBJ2-7, with a possible D match to TRBD2 (6 bases). Trimming left V 3 bases short and J 7 bases short, with 15 bases between. This CDR3 is built from 14 residues. Germline CDR1 is KGHDR and CDR2 is SFDVKD. Here the CDR3 reads CATSDRRGAGEQYF. In DNA form, the CDR3 reads TGTGCCACCAGTGATCGTCGCGGGGCGGGGGAGCAGTACTTC.

V and J are TRBV7-2 and TRBJ2-5; weak D call: TRBD1 (5 bases). V lost 4 bases to trimming and J lost 2 bases, with 11 bases between them. Germline V lookup: CDR1 SGHTA, CDR2 FQGNSA. This CDR3 region has 14 residues. The CDR3 protein is CASSYRQRQETQYF. CDR3 coding DNA: TGTGCCAGCAGCTACCGACAGCGTCAAGAGACCCAGTACTTC.

The rearrangement joins TRBV10-3 to TRBJ2-3; TRBD2 aligns across 16 bases. The CDR3 is 18 residues long. Germline V gene sequence: CDR1 ENHRY, CDR2 SYGVKD. V was clipped by 3 bases and J by 5 bases; unmatched bases: 8. For the CDR3, the DNA is TGTGCCATCAGTGATCAGGGACTAGCGGGGGGGCCGGGAGATACGCAGTATTTT. It yields the protein CAISDQGLAGGPGDTQYF.

The V call is TRBV3-1 (or the pseudogene TRBV3-2), the J call TRBJ1-3; 7 nucleotides match TRBD1. The trim removed 1 base at V and 10 bases at J, leaving 13 bases unmatched. CDR1 is LGHDT, CDR2 YNNKEL, per germline (reference sequence). The CDR3 is made up of 16 amino acids. DNA of the CDR3: TGTGCCAGCAGCCAAGCGCCCAAGGGGGCCCGGTGGACCATATATTTT. Translating it yields CASSQAPKGARWTIYF.

V is TRBV6-5 and J is TRBJ2-2; D is possibly TRBD1 (6 bases). CDR1 and CDR2 from the germline V gene are MNHEY and SVGAGI. This CDR3 comprises 14 residues. Trimming cost V 2 bases and J 5 bases, with 9 bases left between them. CDR3 amino acids: CASSYEGGTGELFF. Here the CDR3 DNA reads TGTGCCAGCAGTTACGAAGGGGGTACCGGGGAGCTGTTTTTT.

The V gene is TRBV12-5, the J gene TRBJ1-5; D is uncertain. Germline V lookup: CDR1 LGHNT, CDR2 FRNRAP. This CDR3 is 13 amino acids long. The V and J ends lost 1 base and 6 bases respectively, with 7 bases between them. This chain's CDR3 is CASGLGDSQPQHF. The CDR3 region has the DNA TGTGCTAGTGGTTTGGGGGATAGTCAGCCCCAGCATTTT.

The V call is TRBV20-1, the J call TRBJ1-6; no definite D call. CDR1 and CDR2 from the germline V gene are DFQATT and SNEGSKA (reference sequence). The CDR3 covers 13 residues. Trimming removed 3 bases from V and 5 bases from J, with 8 bases in between. CDR3 protein: CSASRDDNSPLHF. The CDR3 DNA is TGCAGTGCTAGTCGGGATGATAATTCACCCCTCCACTTT.

The chain links TRBV21-1 to TRBJ1-3. TRBV21-1 is shown as a pseudogene. The length of the CDR3 is 15 residues. The CDR3 reads CAIDRGTLSGNTIYF. CDR3 DNA: TGTGCCATAGATCGGGGGACCCTCTCTGGAAACACCATATATTTT.

This chain links TRBV18 with TRBJ1-5; 7 bases map to TRBD1. The germline CDR1 and CDR2 sequences are KGHSH and LQKENI. The V segment lost 4 bases and the J segment 0 bases; nucleotides outside the gene matches: 6. The CDR3 is 16 amino acids. The CDR3 spells CASSLGTVDSNQPQHF. As DNA, the CDR3 is TGTGCCAGCTCACTTGGGACAGTAGATAGCAATCAGCCCCAGCATTTT.

This chain uses TRBV6-2 or TRBV6-3 with TRBJ1-1, with D possibly being TRBD1 (6 bases). The CDR3 is 15 amino acids. Germline CDR1 MNHEY, CDR2 SVGEGT. V lost 4 bases, J lost 1 base, and 13 bases lay in between. CDR3 protein: CASSSHRVTNTEAFF. CDR3 nucleotides: TGTGCCAGCAGTTCTCACAGGGTGACGAACACTGAAGCTTTCTTT.

The chain couples TRBV2 to TRBJ2-3; D is ambiguous. Germline CDR1 and CDR2: SNHLY and FYNNEI. The CDR3 contains 15 residues. Trimming removed 5 bases from V and 6 bases from J, with 18 bases in between. In nucleotides, the CDR3 is TGTGCCAGCAGTTTGGACCAGACACCCACGGATACGCAGTATTTT. This translates into CASSLDQTPTDTQYF.

The chain couples TRBV25-1 to TRBJ2-7; TRBD1 matches 11 bases. V trimming: 6 bases; J trimming: 6 bases; junction bases outside the gene matches: 10. Germline CDR1 and CDR2: MGHDK and SYGVNS. The CDR3 is 15 amino acids. The CDR3 protein is CASSSRDRGAFEQYF. In DNA, the CDR3 is TGTGCCAGCAGCAGCCGGGACAGGGGGGCCTTCGAGCAGTACTTC.

A single count supports this clone. The chain joins TRBV19 to TRBJ1-5; TRBD1 aligns across 9 bases. The CDR3 length is 16 residues. Germline assignment: CDR1 LNHDA and CDR2 SQIVND (reference sequence). The J segment lost 6 bases and the V segment lost 2 bases, leaving 8 bases of the junction unmatched. CDR3 protein: CASSIRWTGEVQPQHF. The CDR3 region has the DNA TGTGCCAGTAGTATACGTTGGACAGGGGAGGTTCAGCCCCAGCATTTT. Based on the CDR3 plus reference TRBV19 and TRBJ1-5, the full variable domain is DGGITQSPKYLFRKEGQNVTLSCEQNLNHDAMYWYRQDPGQGLRLIYYSQIVNDFQKGDIAEGYSVSREKKESFPLTVTSAQKNPTAFYLCASSIRWTGEVQPQHFGDGTRLSIL.

J is TRBJ2-1 and V is TRBV7-9; 10 positions agree with TRBD1. Trimming took 5 bases from V and 2 from J; bases not matched to a gene: 9. The CDR3 is 17 amino acids. Looked up from germline, CDR1 is SEHNR and CDR2 is FQNEAQ (reference sequence). CDR3: CASSPTTGQGAYNEQFF. The CDR3 DNA sequence: TGTGCCAGCAGCCCGACGACCGGACAGGGGGCCTACAATGAGCAGTTCTTC.

Written as DNA, the CDR3 is TGTGCCAGCAGCTTTGTCCTAGCGGGAGACTACGAGCAGTACTTC. Translation: CASSFVLAGDYEQYF. The J gene is TRBJ2-7, the V gene TRBV12-1; the DNA was not used to check the table's D call, TRBD2. TRBV12-1 counts as a pseudogene. The CDR3 has 15 amino acids.